This TCR beta chain stems from a study of T-cell reconstitution after alpha-beta-depleted transplantation in children. Whole-study results and caveats: T-cell numbers and diversity one year post-transplant derived largely from freshly generated T cells.

The TCRbeta library was prepared with unique molecular identifiers. A single record per CDR3 protein comes from TCRdb applying MiXCR to the PCR reads. The data contain fewer than 550,000 distinct CDR3 sequences, roughly 11% of them singletons. CDR1 and CDR2 from the germline V gene are KGHSH and LQKENI. This CDR3 is 13 amino acids long. Trimming shortened V by 2 bases and J by 7 bases, and 11 bases separated the two germline ends. This clonotype has a handful of counts. Antigen unknown. This chain joins TRBV18 and TRBJ1-1; D is ambiguous. Sequenced here: PBMCs, mostly from graft donor cells, sampled 180 days after TCRalphabeta/CD19-depleted stem cell transplant. This receptor was identified in a female patient between 2 and 15 years old who had a stem cell transplant for aplastic anemia, so the T cells may come from the graft donor. For the CDR3, the DNA is TGTGCCAGCTCACCAGATTCCAGCCTTGAAGCTTTCTTT. The encoded protein is CASSPDSSLEAFF.